Reported below is one TCR beta chain. Antigen unknown. The CDR3 spans 13 residues. V lost 3 bases and J lost 0, with 6 bases in between. Germline V gene sequence: CDR1 SGHRS, CDR2 YFSETQ. The sample is drawn from a study of shared clonotypes between healthy human individuals. Study background: With ages of 18 to 49, the donors were two women and a few men. Findings and limits, study-wide: Non-shared clonotypes had lower generation probabilities than those shared by all four donors.

TCRdb keeps only in-frame clones here, not all; method: immunoSEQ multiplex PCR. The table has 1,400,000 or so clones, around 98.5% seen once. The J gene is TRBJ1-1, the V gene TRBV5-1; D gene unclear. The sequencing input was naive CD4+ T cells sorted from blood. Subset in this sample: CD45RA+ positively selected. This clonotype originated in a young man in good health. CDR3: CASSSALNTEAFF. CDR3 DNA: TGCGCCAGCAGCTCAGCTTTGAACACTGAAGCTTTCTTT.